This entry is about one T cell receptor (beta chain). No antigen is known for it. For each subset, genomic DNA was distributed in equal portions over several immunoSEQ plates. Some clones are missing from TCRdb's copy, which holds only in-frame ones; the method was immunoSEQ multiplex PCR. The repertoire holds roughly 2,000,000 clones, with 90% to 95% as singletons. This specimen comes from a study of shared clonotypes between healthy human individuals. Points from the study as a whole: A few donors had around 5.5% of their naive CD4 clonotypes in common. Clonotypes not shared had lower generation probabilities than those common to all four donors.

The CDR3 consists of 16 residues. In germline, CDR1 is ENHRY, CDR2 SYGVKD. With V trimmed by 4 bases and J by 4 bases, 8 bases remained unmatched. CD45RO-negative, CCR7-selected cells formed the naive CD8 fraction, which excluded terminally differentiated effector memory CD45RA+ cells. The TCR comes from a young man in good health. Some clones in this sample may be carry-over from other donors' samples. The V call is TRBV10-3, the J call TRBJ2-1, with 9 nucleotides matching TRBD2. Sequenced sample: naive CD8+ T cells from PBMCs. CDR3 sequence: CAISGPTSGPYNEQFF. DNA for the CDR3: TGTGCCATCAGTGGCCCCACTAGCGGGCCTTACAATGAGCAGTTCTTC.